A single sample is the source of the 17 T cell receptor beta chains below, sequenced in a study of neurological immune-mediated disorders. One entry per CDR3 protein results from TCRdb running MiXCR on the 5' RACE reads. The data show approximately 87,000 distinct CDR3 sequences, around an eighth seen once. Sequencing was performed on PBMCs. The receptors shown here come from a woman aged 45-59 years in good health.

A word on this clonotype: A much larger clone is a single base away; this may be a read error. The chain joins TRBV3-1 to TRBJ2-1; TRBD2 matches 9 bases. CDR3 length: 18 residues. Germline loops: CDR1 LGHDT, CDR2 YNNKEL (reference sequence). The CDR3 is CASSQDLSSGGSYDEQFF. The CDR3 region has the DNA TGTGCCAGCAGCCAAGATCTGAGTAGCGGGGGATCCTACGATGAGCAGTTCTTC.

This clonotype has at least ten counts. The rearrangement joins TRBV2 to TRBJ2-1; 11 positions agree with TRBD2. CDR3 length: 15 residues. Trimming took 3 bases from V and 6 from J; bases not matched to a gene: 4. Germline-derived CDR1 and CDR2 are SNHLY and FYNNEI. This CDR3 is CASSEGTSGRNEQFF. In DNA, the CDR3 is TGTGCCAGCAGTGAGGGGACTAGCGGACGCAATGAGCAGTTCTTC.

In this sample, this clonotype turned up many times. The chain recombines TRBV12-3 or TRBV12-4 with TRBJ2-2; D is unclear. Trimming cost V 3 bases and J 0 bases, with 8 bases left between them. The CDR3 covers 15 residues. CDR3 loop: CASSLDTPNTGELFF. For the CDR3, the DNA is TGTGCCAGCAGTTTGGATACACCGAACACCGGGGAGCTGTTTTTT.

There are many counts of this clonotype. The rearrangement uses TRBV5-1 and TRBJ2-7, with 7 bases aligning to TRBD1. The CDR3 length is 16 residues. From germline, CDR1 is SGHRS and CDR2 YFSETQ. J was trimmed by 0 bases and V by 0 bases; bases with no gene match: 6. Here the CDR3 DNA reads TGCGCCAGCAGCTTGGCTACAGGGGACCCCTCCTACGAGCAGTACTTC. It encodes CASSLATGDPSYEQYF.

V is TRBV12-3 or TRBV12-4 and J is TRBJ2-2, with 10 bases matching TRBD2. V was pared by 6 bases and J by 0 bases, with 7 bases of the junction left unmatched. The CDR3 contains 17 residues. The CDR3 sequence is CASSETSGFANTGELFF. CDR3 sequence (DNA): TGTGCCAGCAGCGAGACTAGCGGGTTCGCGAACACCGGGGAGCTGTTTTTT.

This clonotype was recorded many times. This sequence joins TRBV15 and TRBJ2-7; D possibly corresponds to TRBD2 (6 bases). Germline CDR1 and CDR2: LNHNV and YYDKDF (reference sequence). The germline V and J ends were trimmed by 0 bases and 4 bases, with 13 bases remaining between them. This CDR3 has 15 amino acids. CDR3 sequence: CATSRDSTRKYEQYF. CDR3 DNA: TGTGCCACCAGCAGAGATTCGACTAGGAAGTACGAGCAGTACTTC.

As to this clonotype: This may stem from a read error, because a much larger clone lies one nucleotide away. CDR3 in amino acids: CASRTTGSTNTEAFF. CDR3 bases: TGCGCCAGCAGAACGACAGGGTCCACGAACACTGAAGCTTTCTTT. V usage is TRBV5-1 and J usage is TRBJ1-1; 7 positions match TRBD1. The V and J ends lost 5 bases and 1 base, in that order; junction bases with no gene match: 8. This CDR3 region has 15 residues. Germline V gene lookup returns CDR1 SGHRS and CDR2 YFSETQ.

This clonotype was observed at least ten times. This rearrangement joins TRBV14 to TRBJ2-3; TRBD2 matches at 12 bases. V dropped 1 base and J dropped 3; count of bases not matched to a gene: 2. There are 16 residues in the CDR3. The germline V gene has CDR1 SGHDN and CDR2 FVKESK. This CDR3 reads CASSQVTSGRTDTQYF. In nucleotides, the CDR3 is TGTGCCAGCAGCCAAGTGACTAGCGGGAGAACAGATACGCAGTATTTT.

This clonotype was seen repeatedly, ten times or more. The genes are TRBV12-3 or TRBV12-4 and TRBJ2-5; D call uncertain. The CDR3 runs to 12 residues. Trimming stripped 3 bases from V and 5 bases from J, with 7 bases between. CDR3 sequence reads: CASSFSAETQYF. CDR3 in DNA: TGTGCCAGCAGTTTTTCCGCGGAGACCCAGTACTTC.

This clonotype was seen ten or more times. The J gene is TRBJ2-2, the V gene TRBV10-3; TRBD2 is a possible D gene (5 bases). Per germline, CDR1 ENHRY and CDR2 SYGVKD. The length of the CDR3 is 19 residues. Trimming took 0 bases from V and 0 from J, leaving 17 bases between them. CDR3 sequence: CAISESALRSRANTGELFF. The DNA for the CDR3 is TGTGCCATCAGTGAGTCGGCCCTCAGATCGCGGGCGAACACCGGGGAGCTGTTTTTT.

This clonotype was seen ten or more times. J is TRBJ1-2 and V is TRBV5-1; a weak D match, TRBD1 (6 bases). The CDR3 sequence is 15 residues long. In germline, CDR1 is SGHRS, CDR2 YFSETQ. Deletions cut 0 bases from V and 4 bases from J, with 13 bases between. CDR3 nucleotide sequence: TGCGCCAGCAGCTTGGACGGGACATCAAGCTATGGCTACACCTTC. Translated, it gives CASSLDGTSSYGYTF.

This clonotype has at least ten counts. The chain couples TRBV5-5 to TRBJ2-7, with TRBD2 identical over 12 bases. Germline CDR1 SGHKS, CDR2 YYEKEE (reference sequence). Trimming cost V 0 bases and J 5 bases; bases outside gene matches: 3. The CDR3 runs to 15 residues. The CDR3 coding sequence is TGTGCCAGCAGCTTGGAGACTAGCGGGAGAGACGAGCAGTACTTC. This translates into CASSLETSGRDEQYF.

Comment on this clonotype: A much larger clone sits a single nucleotide away, making a read error possible. The chain employs TRBV5-1 and TRBJ2-7, with D possibly matching TRBD1 (6 bases). Germline-derived CDR1 and CDR2 are SGHRS and YFSETQ. CDR3 length: 15 amino acids. The CDR3 DNA is TGCGCCAGCAGCTTGGCCCTCGCAGGGGCCCACGAGCGGTACTTC. It specifies CASSLALAGAHERYF.

This clonotype was recorded many times. The chain joins TRBV7-2 to TRBJ1-1; no reliable D call. The CDR3 runs 13 residues. The V end lost 3 bases, the J end lost 4 bases, and 9 bases lay between the germline ends. The germline V gene has CDR1 SGHTA and CDR2 FQGNSA. Here the CDR3 reads CASSLVLSTEAFF. DNA for the CDR3: TGTGCCAGCAGCTTGGTTTTGAGCACTGAAGCTTTCTTT.

This clonotype turned up a few times. One base away lies a much larger clone, so this may be a sequencing read error. The chain is built from TRBV7-9 and TRBJ1-5; perhaps TRBD1 as D (5 bases). The germline V gene encodes CDR1 SEHNR and CDR2 FQNEAQ (reference sequence). CDR3 length: 16 amino acids. The CDR3, as DNA: TGTGCCAACAGCTTAGCGATAGGGGCAGTCCATCAGCCCCAGCATTTT. This sequence encodes CANSLAIGAVHQPQHF.

This clonotype was counted many times. This chain connects TRBV5-1 to TRBJ2-1, with D possibly TRBD2 on 6 matching bases. The germline CDR1 and CDR2 sequences are SGHRS and YFSETQ. V dropped 3 bases and J dropped 5 bases, with 15 bases sitting between them. The CDR3 spans 15 residues. The CDR3 DNA follows: TGCGCCAGCAGCTCAACTAGCCTTTCCCACAATGAGCAGTTCTTC. Translated: CASSSTSLSHNEQFF.

J is TRBJ2-3 and V is TRBV20-1; D may be TRBD1 or TRBD2 (5 bases each). V was trimmed by 1 base and J by 6 bases, leaving 41 bases between them. The CDR3 is 23 amino acids. Germline lookup yields CDR1 DFQATT and CDR2 SNEGSKA (reference sequence). The CDR3 coding sequence is TGCAGTGCTAGAGCAGTGGAGTCGCGGACCCTTGAGGAGCTTCGGGGCCCGACGGATACGCAGTATTTT. It is translated as CSARAVESRTLEELRGPTDTQYF.